The sequence of this T cell receptor beta chain was determined in a study of CD8 T cells in ankylosing spondylitis (dated by TCRdb to about 2017). Describing the broader study: To find TCR variants linked to disease, the study profiled T cell receptor beta repertoires in ankylosing spondylitis patients and healthy donors. In total, the full study cohort was made up of roughly 110 healthy donors and more than 20 ankylosing spondylitis patients. Peripheral blood samples were taken, and synovial fluid was additionally collected from ankylosing spondylitis patients. On the study overall, not on this receptor specifically: Significant enrichment of the disease-linked clones was reported in matched synovial fluid samples from ankylosing spondylitis patients. Blood from ankylosing spondylitis patients appeared to be characterized by a TCR beta motif made up of about 8 highly homologous amino acid variants. The disease-linked clones showed a CD8+ phenotype and occurred at relatively low frequencies in peripheral blood. Some TCR beta motif variants had previously been reported in synovial fluid and blood of reactive arthritis patients, which suggested common disease-initiation mechanisms.

The CDR3 goes from the cysteine to the phenylalanine over 16 residues. CDR3 DNA is the only sequence kept; it has 48 bases, read in frame from the first base. In the germline V gene (reference sequence), CDR1 corresponds to MNHEY and CDR2 to SMNVEV. After removal of 5 bases from V and 3 bases from J, the junction retains 6 bases not matched to a gene. About this clonotype: Its cognate antigen has yet to be identified. Per-nucleotide qualities are absent, and no much larger clonotype sits a single base away.

Sequencing used an Illumina HiSeq 2500. TCR beta libraries were prepared by quantitative 5'-RACE with molecular barcodes. In the paper's pipeline: To identify disease-linked TCR variants, a new computational method was used, one built on a probabilistic model of VDJ rearrangement. The public reads were quality trimmed at Q25 with fastp and then assembled into clones with MiXCR by TCRdb, keeping productive beta chains. Records with the same CDR3 protein are collapsed into one entry carrying the most frequent genes and DNA. The V and J calls come from TCRdb's annotation, not from the publication. In this sample the table shows over 450,000 distinct CDR3 sequences, roughly 13% of which occur a single time. Under 7.5% of the sample goes to the ten largest clones.

The source material was blood, either unsorted or a sorted T cell fraction (not recorded which). The sequence was obtained from a male donor with ankylosing spondylitis. The V and J segments used are TRBV27 and TRBJ2-2, and 10 junctional nucleotides match TRBD2. The DNA sequence follows: TGTGCCAGCAGTGGAAGGACTAGCGGAGACACCGGGGAGCTGTTTTTT. This codes for CASSGRTSGDTGELFF.